The source of this T cell receptor beta chain is a study of shared clonotypes between healthy human individuals. About this clone: Its antigen is unknown.

General observations from the study: A reduction in generation probabilities was seen for non-shared clonotypes relative to those shared by all four donors.

This CDR3 contains 17 residues. V shed 5 bases, J shed 5 bases, and the junction held 14 bases outside the gene matches. Germline assignment: CDR1 MNHEY and CDR2 SMNVEV (reference sequence). Assay runs were performed at deep level. For sorted subsets, about 190 ng DNA per replicate equaled roughly 30,000 T cell genomes. Using immunoSEQ multiplex PCR, the repertoire was profiled, and TCRdb retains in-frame clones only, with some absent. The top ten hold approximately 0.37% of the sample, which has around 2.5 million clones, roughly 93% seen once. This chain links TRBV27 with TRBJ2-7; 11 bases map to TRBD2. The material sequenced was naive CD4+ T cells from PBMCs. Subset given: CD45RA+ positively selected. The receptor's source is a man aged 18 to 30 in good health. Some clones in this sample may be carry-over from other donors' samples. Here the CDR3 DNA reads TGTGCCAGCAGTCCCATCCGGGAACTAGCGGGAGTCAACGAGCAGTACTTC. Amino acid sequence: CASSPIRELAGVNEQYF.